This record looks at one T cell receptor (beta chain) sequence and its context. Ages ranged from roughly 18 to 100 years, with residence in about two dozen US areas. Here immunoSEQ multiplex PCR was the method, and the copy in TCRdb shows in-frame clones only, minus some. The sample contains about 310,000 clones, roughly 89% of which appear only once. This sample is part of a study of blood T cell repertoires in COVID-19. The overall study: Whether acute or convalescent, the COVID-19 samples came from the United States, Italy and Spain.

The CDR3 runs 16 residues. Trimming left V 5 bases short and J 1 base short, with 15 bases between. Germline values: CDR1 MDHEN, CDR2 SYDVKM. The sequencing sample was made of PBMCs or T cells enriched from blood (not recorded which). The chain combines TRBV28 with TRBJ1-3; TRBD1 might be the D (5 bases). The receptor comes from a man between 60 and 75 years old who had recovered from COVID-19. In DNA, the CDR3 is TGTGCCAGCAGTGGACCGAATCAGGGATCTGGAAACACCATATATTTT. Translation: CASSGPNQGSGNTIYF.